The rows below give T cell receptor beta chains drawn from one sample of a study of blood T cell repertoires in COVID-19. Measured with immunoSEQ multiplex PCR; TCRdb has only the in-frame clones, and not every one. The table records over 200,000 clones, 81% of them present only once. The sequencing sample was made of peripheral blood. The receptors derive from a woman aged 80 or over with acute or convalescent COVID-19. The CDR3 runs from the conserved cysteine through the conserved F or W. The order of the fields is clone size, J gene, D gene, V gene, CDR3 DNA, CDR3 protein. A D gene is named only where the DNA matches it firmly. Clone size is stated in some rows and not others, as once, few, many or a class when expanded.

clone size: .
J gene: TRBJ1-2
D gene: TRBD1
V gene: TRBV11-2
CDR3 DNA: TGTGCCAGCAGCAAACAGGGGCTCTCTAACTATGGCTACACCTTC
CDR3 protein: CASSKQGLSNYGYTF

clone size: once
J gene: TRBJ1-3
D gene: .
V gene: TRBV6-5
CDR3 DNA: TGTGCCAGCAATGCCTACTCTGGAAACACCATATATTTT
CDR3 protein: CASNAYSGNTIYF

clone size: .
J gene: TRBJ2-1
D gene: TRBD1
V gene: TRBV11-3
CDR3 DNA: TGTGCCAGCAGCCCGGGACAGGGGGGGTACAATGAGCAGTTCTTC
CDR3 protein: CASSPGQGGYNEQFF

clone size: once
J gene: TRBJ1-2
D gene: TRBD1
V gene: TRBV7-9
CDR3 DNA: TGTGCCAGCAGCCCCCTGGGACAGGGAGCCAACTATGGCTACACCTTC
CDR3 protein: CASSPLGQGANYGYTF

clone size: .
J gene: TRBJ2-4
D gene: TRBD1
V gene: TRBV12-3/TRBV12-4
CDR3 DNA: TGTGCCAGCACCCCGGACAGGGAAAACATTCAGTACTTC
CDR3 protein: CASTPDRENIQYF

clone size: once
J gene: TRBJ2-3
D gene: TRBD1
V gene: TRBV2
CDR3 DNA: TGTGCCAGTACCCCCCTTGGACAGGCCACAGATACGCAGTATTTT
CDR3 protein: CASTPLGQATDTQYF

clone size: few
J gene: TRBJ2-1
D gene: TRBD2
V gene: TRBV5-1
CDR3 DNA: TGCGCCAGCAGCCGACCCGGCGGGAGGGCCCTCAATGAGCAGTTCTTC
CDR3 protein: CASSRPGGRALNEQFF

clone size: .
J gene: TRBJ2-1
D gene: .
V gene: TRBV6-5
CDR3 DNA: TGTGCCAGCAGTCCAGGAGGTCCGAGGCAGTTCTTC
CDR3 protein: CASSPGGPRQFF

clone size: .
J gene: TRBJ2-5
D gene: .
V gene: TRBV10-3
CDR3 DNA: TGTGCCATCAGGGAGACAGAAACCCTACAAGAGACCCAGTACTTC
CDR3 protein: CAIRETETLQETQYF

clone size: .
J gene: TRBJ1-6
D gene: TRBD1
V gene: TRBV2
CDR3 DNA: TGTGCCAGCAGGATACAGGGGAATTCACCCCTCCACTTT
CDR3 protein: CASRIQGNSPLHF

clone size: .
J gene: TRBJ1-4
D gene: TRBD1
V gene: TRBV6-5
CDR3 DNA: TGTGCCAGCAGTTACGTCAGGGGGTCTAATGAAAAACTGTTTTTT
CDR3 protein: CASSYVRGSNEKLFF

clone size: .
J gene: TRBJ1-5
D gene: TRBD1
V gene: TRBV5-5
CDR3 DNA: TGTGCCAGCAGCTTGGGTGACAGGGCTAGTTCCCAGCATTTT
CDR3 protein: CASSLGDRASSQHF

clone size: .
J gene: TRBJ1-5
D gene: .
V gene: TRBV4-2
CDR3 DNA: TGTGCCAGCAGCCAAGATGGGCAGGGCAATCAGCCCCAGCATTTT
CDR3 protein: CASSQDGQGNQPQHF

clone size: .
J gene: TRBJ1-3
D gene: .
V gene: TRBV6-5
CDR3 DNA: TGTGCCAGTAGACAGTTCTCTGGAAACACCATATATTTT
CDR3 protein: CASRQFSGNTIYF

clone size: few
J gene: TRBJ2-7
D gene: .
V gene: TRBV21-1
CDR3 DNA: TGTGCCAGCCCCCAGTTTAGCGGGGGCGAGCAGTACTTC
CDR3 protein: CASPQFSGGEQYF

clone size: .
J gene: TRBJ1-6
D gene: .
V gene: TRBV5-1
CDR3 DNA: TGCGCCAGCAGCCCCGGAGCGGTAAGCTCCTATAATTCACCCCTCCACTTT
CDR3 protein: CASSPGAVSSYNSPLHF

clone size: .
J gene: TRBJ1-4
D gene: .
V gene: TRBV5-1
CDR3 DNA: TGCGCCAGCAGCTTGGGACATATTGAAAAACTGTTTTTT
CDR3 protein: CASSLGHIEKLFF

clone size: .
J gene: TRBJ2-3
D gene: TRBD2
V gene: TRBV7-9
CDR3 DNA: TGTGCCAGCAGCTTAGGAGCTAGCGGGTCCACAGATACGCAGTATTTT
CDR3 protein: CASSLGASGSTDTQYF

clone size: .
J gene: TRBJ2-1
D gene: .
V gene: TRBV25-1
CDR3 DNA: TGTGCCAGCAGTGAATTGTACATCAATGAGCAGTTCTTC
CDR3 protein: CASSELYINEQFF

clone size: .
J gene: TRBJ1-2
D gene: TRBD1
V gene: TRBV27
CDR3 DNA: TGTGCCAGCAGTTTAAAGACAGGGTACTATGGCTACACCTTC
CDR3 protein: CASSLKTGYYGYTF

clone size: .
J gene: TRBJ2-1
D gene: .
V gene: TRBV6-5
CDR3 DNA: TGTGCCAGCCAACCGGCACAGGCTTACAATGAGCAGTTCTTC
CDR3 protein: CASQPAQAYNEQFF

clone size: .
J gene: TRBJ2-3
D gene: .
V gene: TRBV7-2
CDR3 DNA: TGTGCCAGCAGCTTAGGGGGCAGGGGCTTCACAGATACGCAGTATTTT
CDR3 protein: CASSLGGRGFTDTQYF

clone size: .
J gene: TRBJ1-5
D gene: .
V gene: TRBV18
CDR3 DNA: TGTGCCAGCTCATCCGAACAAGATCAGCCCCAGCATTTT
CDR3 protein: CASSSEQDQPQHF

clone size: once
J gene: TRBJ2-2
D gene: .
V gene: TRBV14
CDR3 DNA: TGTGCCAGCAGCCGGGCGGGAAAGGTCGGCGGGGAGCTGTTTTTT
CDR3 protein: CASSRAGKVGGELFF

clone size: many
J gene: TRBJ2-5
D gene: .
V gene: TRBV9
CDR3 DNA: TGTGCCAGCAGCGTAGACACGGGAGACGCGGAGACCCAGTACTTC
CDR3 protein: CASSVDTGDAETQYF